This TCR beta chain was documented in a study of identifying expanded T cells in peripheral blood. Profiled with immunoSEQ multiplex PCR; TCRdb holds only in-frame clones, not every one. The repertoire consists of 120,000 or so clones, with 84% occurring once and the leading ten covering less than 4%. The TCR comes from a person aged 18 to 70 in good health. Material for sequencing was blood.

DNA of the CDR3: TGTGCCAGCAGCTTAGGACTAGCCTCCAATGAGCAGTTCTTC. It is translated as CASSLGLASNEQFF. The chain carries TRBV7-2 and TRBJ2-1, with 7 bases identical to TRBD2. Germline-derived CDR1 and CDR2 are SGHTA and FQGNSA. The CDR3 is 14 amino acids. V shed 1 base and J 6 bases; nucleotides not matched to a gene: 3. The full variable domain, completed using reference TRBV7-2 and TRBJ2-1, is GAGVSQSPSNKVTEKGKDVELRCDPISGHTALYWYRQSLGQGLEFLIYFQGNSAPDKSGLPSDRFSAERTGGSVSTLTIQRTQQEDSAVYLCASSLGLASNEQFFGPGTRLTVL.